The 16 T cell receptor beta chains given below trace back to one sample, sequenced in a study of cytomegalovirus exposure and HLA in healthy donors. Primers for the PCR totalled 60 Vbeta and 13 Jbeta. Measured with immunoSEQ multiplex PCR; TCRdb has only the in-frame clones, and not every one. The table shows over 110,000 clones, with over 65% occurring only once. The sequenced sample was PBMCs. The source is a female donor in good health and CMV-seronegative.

The CDR3 reads CASRLYGGRRNEQFF. In DNA, the CDR3 is TGTGCCAGCCGTTTGTATGGCGGGAGGAGGAATGAGCAGTTCTTC. V and J are TRBV13 and TRBJ2-1; 8 bases map to TRBD2. J lost 7 bases, V lost 8 bases, and 13 bases had no gene match. The CDR3 covers 15 residues. Germline loops: CDR1 PRHDT, CDR2 FYEKMQ (reference sequence).

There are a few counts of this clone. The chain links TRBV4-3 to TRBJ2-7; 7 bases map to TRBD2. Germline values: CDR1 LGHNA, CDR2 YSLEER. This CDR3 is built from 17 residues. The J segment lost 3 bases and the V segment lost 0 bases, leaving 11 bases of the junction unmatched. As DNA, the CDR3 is TGCGCCAGCAGCCAAGATCACACCGGGGGGTCTTTCTACGAGCAGTACTTC. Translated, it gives CASSQDHTGGSFYEQYF.

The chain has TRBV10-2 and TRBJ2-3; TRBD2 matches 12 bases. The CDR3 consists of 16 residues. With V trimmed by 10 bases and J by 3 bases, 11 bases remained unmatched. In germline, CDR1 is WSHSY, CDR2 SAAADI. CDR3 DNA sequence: TGCGCCACCACCGGTCTAGCGGGGGGGCCAACAGATACGCAGTATTTT. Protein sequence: CATTGLAGGPTDTQYF.

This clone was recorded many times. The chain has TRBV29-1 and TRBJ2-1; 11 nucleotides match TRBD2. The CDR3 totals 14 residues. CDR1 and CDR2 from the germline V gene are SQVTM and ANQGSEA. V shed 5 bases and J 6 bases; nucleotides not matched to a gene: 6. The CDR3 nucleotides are TGCAGCGTTCGTCTAGCGGGAGGAGTCAATGAGCAGTTCTTC. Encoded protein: CSVRLAGGVNEQFF.

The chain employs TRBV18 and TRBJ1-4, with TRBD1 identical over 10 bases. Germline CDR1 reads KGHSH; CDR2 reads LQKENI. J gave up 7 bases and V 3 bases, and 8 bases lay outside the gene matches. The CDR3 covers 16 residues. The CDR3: CASSPIMGQGSEKLFF. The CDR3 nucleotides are TGTGCCAGCTCACCCATAATGGGACAGGGGAGTGAAAAACTGTTTTTT. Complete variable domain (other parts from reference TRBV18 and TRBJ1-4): NAGVMQNPRHLVRRRGQEARLRCSPMKGHSHVYWYRQLPEEGLKFMVYLQKENIIDESGMPKERFSAEFPKEGPSILRIQQVVRGDSAAYFCASSPIMGQGSEKLFFGSGTQLSVL.

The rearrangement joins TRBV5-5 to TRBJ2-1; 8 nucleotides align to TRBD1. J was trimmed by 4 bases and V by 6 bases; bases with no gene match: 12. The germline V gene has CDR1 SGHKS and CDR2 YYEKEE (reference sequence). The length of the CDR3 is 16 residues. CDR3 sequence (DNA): TGTGCCAGCATCCCTCGGGACAGGAACCCTTACAATGAGCAGTTCTTC. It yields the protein CASIPRDRNPYNEQFF.

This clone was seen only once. The CDR3 DNA follows: TGTGCCAGCTCACCATTCCCCTTGAACAGGGGCGGGAACAGTAATCAACCGAATCAGCCCCAGCATTTT. This encodes CASSPFPLNRGGNSNQPNQPQHF. V gene TRBV18 combines with J gene TRBJ1-5; 7 nucleotides line up with TRBD1. The junction had 29 bases not matched to a gene; V was cut back by 2 bases and J by 4 bases. The length of the CDR3 is 23 residues. CDR1 and CDR2 from the germline V gene are KGHSH and LQKENI.

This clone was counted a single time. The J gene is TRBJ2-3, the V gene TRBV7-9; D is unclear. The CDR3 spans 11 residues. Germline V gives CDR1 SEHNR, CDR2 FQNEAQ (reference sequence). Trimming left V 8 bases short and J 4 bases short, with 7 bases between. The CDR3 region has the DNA TGTGCCAGCGGCATATCAGATACGCAGTATTTT. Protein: CASGISDTQYF.

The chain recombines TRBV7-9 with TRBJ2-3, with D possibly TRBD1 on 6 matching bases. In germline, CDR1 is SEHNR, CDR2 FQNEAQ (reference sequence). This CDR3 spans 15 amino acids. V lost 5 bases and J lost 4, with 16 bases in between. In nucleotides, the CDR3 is TGTGCCAGCAGCCCTACAGGGAAGGGGGCAGATACGCAGTATTTT. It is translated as CASSPTGKGADTQYF.

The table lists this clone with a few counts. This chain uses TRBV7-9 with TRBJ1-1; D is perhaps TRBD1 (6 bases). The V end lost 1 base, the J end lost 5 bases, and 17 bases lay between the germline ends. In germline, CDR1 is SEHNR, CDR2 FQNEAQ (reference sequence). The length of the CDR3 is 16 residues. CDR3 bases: TGTGCCAGCAGCTTAGATGGGACACAGGGCCGGACTGAAGCTTTCTTT. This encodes CASSLDGTQGRTEAFF.

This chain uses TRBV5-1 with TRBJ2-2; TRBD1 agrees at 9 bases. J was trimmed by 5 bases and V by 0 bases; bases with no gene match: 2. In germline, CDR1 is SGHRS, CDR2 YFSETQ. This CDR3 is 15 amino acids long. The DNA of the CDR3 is TGCGCCAGCAGCTTGGGGACAGGGGTGACCGGGGAGCTGTTTTTT. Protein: CASSLGTGVTGELFF.

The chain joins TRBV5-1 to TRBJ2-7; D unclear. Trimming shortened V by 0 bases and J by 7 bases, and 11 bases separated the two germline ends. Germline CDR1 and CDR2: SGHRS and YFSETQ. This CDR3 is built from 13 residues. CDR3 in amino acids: CASSLELNGEQYF. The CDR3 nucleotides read TGCGCCAGCAGCTTGGAACTTAACGGGGAGCAGTACTTC.

The CDR3 here is CASSSGQVANTEAFF. As DNA, the CDR3 is TGCGCCAGCAGCTCAGGACAGGTCGCGAACACTGAAGCTTTCTTT. V usage is TRBV5-1 and J usage is TRBJ1-1; 7 positions match TRBD1. Per germline, CDR1 SGHRS and CDR2 YFSETQ. This CDR3 is 15 amino acids long. The junction had 6 bases not matched to a gene; V was cut back by 3 bases and J by 1 base.

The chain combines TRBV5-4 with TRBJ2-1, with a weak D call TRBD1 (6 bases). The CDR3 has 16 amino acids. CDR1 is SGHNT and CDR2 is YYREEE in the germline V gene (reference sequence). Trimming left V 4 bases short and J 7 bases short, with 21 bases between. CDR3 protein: CASSLLRGSGANEQFF. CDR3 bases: TGTGCCAGCAGCCTGCTAAGGGGGAGCGGCGCAAATGAGCAGTTCTTC.

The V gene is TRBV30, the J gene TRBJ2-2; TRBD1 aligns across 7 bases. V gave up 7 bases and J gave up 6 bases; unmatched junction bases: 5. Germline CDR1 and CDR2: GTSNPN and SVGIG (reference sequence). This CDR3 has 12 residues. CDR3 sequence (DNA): TGTGCCTTCCACAGGGGCCCCGGGGAGCTGTTTTTT. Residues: CAFHRGPGELFF.

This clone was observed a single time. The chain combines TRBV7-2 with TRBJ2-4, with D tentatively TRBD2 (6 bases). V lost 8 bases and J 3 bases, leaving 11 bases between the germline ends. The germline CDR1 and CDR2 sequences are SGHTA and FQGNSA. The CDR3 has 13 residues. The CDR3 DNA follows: TGTGCCAGCGGCGGCGGGAACAAAAACATTCAGTACTTC. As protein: CASGGGNKNIQYF.